Shown below are 25 T cell receptor beta chains from a single sample sequenced in a study of PD-L1 blockade in urothelial cancer. Repertoires were generated with immunoSEQ multiplex PCR, while TCRdb's copy carries only in-frame clones and drops some. The data show tens of thousands of clones, less than 90% seen once. The time point was: pretreatment peripheral blood. Sample: PBMCs, taken around atezolizumab (anti-PD-L1) treatment. The receptors were sampled from a man between 60 and 75 years old with urothelial cancer.

CDR3 in DNA: TGCGCCAGCAGTCGGGACAGGTACGAGCAGTACTTC. As protein: CASSRDRYEQYF. The chain links TRBV5-1 to TRBJ2-7; TRBD1 matches 8 bases. Trimming took 5 bases from V and 4 from J; bases not matched to a gene: 2. Per germline, CDR1 SGHRS and CDR2 YFSETQ. The CDR3 is 12 amino acids.

The chain is built from TRBV29-1 and TRBJ2-3, with a possible D match to TRBD2 (6 bases). The CDR3 runs 18 residues. The germline V and J ends were trimmed by 3 bases and 2 bases, with 24 bases remaining between them. CDR1 SQVTM and CDR2 ANQGSEA come from the germline V gene. DNA for the CDR3: TGCAGCGTTGAGAGGCCCCGGGGGTTTTTCTCCCCCACAGATACGCAGTATTTT. Its translation is CSVERPRGFFSPTDTQYF.

The chain is built from TRBV5-4 and TRBJ2-5; D remains unclear. The V gene lost 4 bases and the J gene lost 5 bases, with 6 bases spanning the gap. CDR1 is SGHNT and CDR2 is YYREEE in the germline V gene (reference sequence). This CDR3 comprises 11 residues. As DNA, the CDR3 is TGTGCCAGCAGCGAAGCCGAGACCCAGTACTTC. It is translated as CASSEAETQYF.

The chain links TRBV6-5 to TRBJ2-7; 8 bases agree with TRBD1. V trimming: 6 bases; J trimming: 3 bases; junction bases outside the gene matches: 4. Germline V gives CDR1 MNHEY, CDR2 SVGAGI. This CDR3 is 13 amino acids long. The CDR3 spells CASRRTGYYEQYF. CDR3 in DNA: TGTGCCAGCAGGCGGACAGGGTACTACGAGCAGTACTTC.

This rearrangement joins TRBV7-9 to TRBJ2-5, with TRBD1 matching over 10 bases. Germline assignment: CDR1 SEHNR and CDR2 FQNEAQ (reference sequence). The CDR3 totals 15 residues. V lost 5 bases to trimming and J lost 1 base; unmatched junction nucleotides: 4. This chain's CDR3 is CASSPGQGIQETQYF. CDR3 bases: TGTGCCAGCAGCCCGGGACAGGGGATCCAAGAGACCCAGTACTTC.

The chain has TRBV7-9 and TRBJ1-1; D gene ambiguous. The V gene lost 2 bases and the J gene lost 6 bases, with 10 bases spanning the gap. This CDR3 is built from 13 residues. Germline values: CDR1 SEHNR, CDR2 FQNEAQ (reference sequence). This CDR3 is CASSLKTSAEAFF. The CDR3 DNA reads TGTGCCAGCAGCTTAAAGACATCCGCTGAAGCTTTCTTT.

This clone showed up just once. The chain joins TRBV6-4 to TRBJ2-5, with D possibly matching TRBD2 (6 bases). Trimming took 2 bases from V and 5 from J, leaving 9 bases between them. The CDR3 loop spans 13 amino acids. The V gene's germline CDR1 is MRHNA and CDR2 SNTAGT. Here the CDR3 DNA reads TGTGCCAGCAGTGACGACAGCGGGGAGACCCAGTACTTC. Its translation: CASSDDSGETQYF.

This clone appeared once. The chain joins TRBV6-1 to TRBJ2-7; 13 positions match TRBD2. This CDR3 is 15 amino acids long. Germline CDR1 MNHNS, CDR2 SASEGT. J was trimmed by 6 bases and V by 6 bases; bases with no gene match: 8. The chain's CDR3 is CASRVGLAGVGEQYF. CDR3 nucleotides: TGTGCCAGCAGGGTCGGACTAGCGGGGGTAGGCGAGCAGTACTTC.

V is TRBV18 and J is TRBJ2-7; TRBD2 matches at 12 bases. CDR1 and CDR2 from the germline V gene are KGHSH and LQKENI. The length of the CDR3 is 14 residues. The V segment lost 5 bases and the J segment 1 base; nucleotides outside the gene matches: 0. DNA for the CDR3: TGTGCCAGCTCAGGACTAGCGGGGTCCTACGAGCAGTACTTC. It translates to CASSGLAGSYEQYF.

In DNA, the CDR3 is TGTGCCAGCAGCCAGGCTAGCGTCCCAGATACGCAGTATTTT. As protein: CASSQASVPDTQYF. V is TRBV5-4 and J is TRBJ2-3; TRBD2 might be the D (6 bases). The CDR3 sequence is 14 residues long. V lost 4 bases and J 4 bases, leaving 13 bases between the germline ends. Germline lookup yields CDR1 SGHNT and CDR2 YYREEE (reference sequence).

The chain carries TRBV9 and TRBJ2-3; possible D gene TRBD2, 5 bases. Between the trimmed V and J ends, which lost 4 bases and 0 bases, there was a span of 12 bases. Per germline, CDR1 SGDLS and CDR2 YYNGEE. The CDR3 runs to 15 residues. CDR3 in DNA: TGTGCCAGCAGCCCTCGGGGTACTAGCACAGATACGCAGTATTTT. Protein product: CASSPRGTSTDTQYF. Full variable domain (remainder filled in from reference TRBV9 and TRBJ2-3): DSGVTQTPKHLITATGQRVTLRCSPRSGDLSVYWYQQSLDQGLQFLIQYYNGEERAKGNILERFSAQQFPDLHSELNLSSLELGDSALYFCASSPRGTSTDTQYFGPGTRLTVL.

The J gene is TRBJ1-4, the V gene TRBV11-2; D gene unclear. The CDR3 is 15 amino acids. Per the germline V gene, CDR1 is SGHAT and CDR2 is FQNNGV. Trimming stripped 0 bases from V and 8 bases from J, with 13 bases between. The CDR3 region has the DNA TGTGCCAGCAGCTTAGAGGGCACCCCGGGGGAAAAACTGTTTTTT. As protein: CASSLEGTPGEKLFF.

This clone was seen just once. The rearrangement joins TRBV6-1 to TRBJ2-7, with D perhaps TRBD2 (5 bases). Trimming took 8 bases from V and 0 from J, leaving 11 bases between them. In germline, CDR1 is MNHNS, CDR2 SASEGT. This CDR3 contains 13 residues. The DNA for the CDR3 is TGTGCCAGCTCCGGGATTTCCTCCTACGAGCAGTACTTC. Translating gives CASSGISSYEQYF.

V is TRBV18 and J is TRBJ1-6; D unclear. Germline V CDR1 and CDR2: KGHSH, LQKENI. V lost 3 bases and J lost 5, with 5 bases in between. The CDR3 covers 13 residues. In DNA form, the CDR3 reads TGTGCCAGCTCACCCACGGATAATTCACCCCTCCACTTT. Encoded protein: CASSPTDNSPLHF.

This chain joins TRBV7-9 and TRBJ2-3; no definite D call. The CDR3 is 14 amino acids. The V and J ends lost 1 base and 4 bases respectively, with 9 bases between them. Looked up from germline, CDR1 is SEHNR and CDR2 is FQNEAQ (reference sequence). CDR3 region: CASSLVARPDTQYF. CDR3 sequence (DNA): TGTGCCAGCAGCTTAGTAGCCAGACCAGATACGCAGTATTTT. Drawing the rest from reference TRBV7-9 and TRBJ2-3, the complete variable domain is DTGVSQNPRHKITKRGQNVTFRCDPISEHNRLYWYRQTLGQGPEFLTYFQNEAQLEKSRLLSDRFSAERPKGSFSTLEIQRTEQGDSAMYLCASSLVARPDTQYFGPGTRLTVL.

This clone is a singleton in its sample. The V gene is TRBV18, the J gene TRBJ2-1; D perhaps matches TRBD2 (7 bases). Germline V gene lookup returns CDR1 KGHSH and CDR2 LQKENI. The CDR3 is 13 residues long. The V and J ends lost 3 bases and 9 bases respectively, with 12 bases between them. CDR3 DNA: TGTGCCAGCTCACCGGGGGGGCTCGGTGAGCAGTTCTTC. Encoded protein: CASSPGGLGEQFF.

The chain employs TRBV14 and TRBJ2-2, with D possibly TRBD1 on 6 matching bases. Germline V gene lookup returns CDR1 SGHDN and CDR2 FVKESK. The V end was cut by 1 base, the J end by 1 base, with 7 bases between. The CDR3 runs 15 residues. CDR3 amino acids: CASSQARGNTGELFF. As DNA, the CDR3 is TGTGCCAGCAGCCAAGCCAGGGGGAACACCGGGGAGCTGTTTTTT. The full variable domain, with the rest looked up from reference TRBV14 and TRBJ2-2, is EAGVTQFPSHSVIEKGQTVTLRCDPISGHDNLYWYRRVMGKEIKFLLHFVKESKQDESGMPNNRFLAERTGGTYSTLKVQPAELEDSGVYFCASSQARGNTGELFFGEGSRLTVL.

This chain connects TRBV4-3 to TRBJ2-4, with a weak D call TRBD1 (7 bases). V lost 0 bases and J lost 6, with 15 bases in between. Germline V gene sequence: CDR1 LGHNA, CDR2 YSLEER. The CDR3 is 16 residues long. DNA of the CDR3: TGCGCCAGCAGCCAAGATCCAGGGCAGGGGGGAAACATTCAGTACTTC. Translated, it gives CASSQDPGQGGNIQYF.

V is TRBV28 and J is TRBJ1-1, with 10 bases fitting TRBD1. The CDR3 spans 18 residues. The ends lost 4 bases at V and 1 base at J; junction bases unmatched: 12. CDR1 and CDR2 (germline): MDHEN, SYDVKM. The CDR3 nucleotides are TGTGCCAGCAGTTGGATCCCCGGGACAGGGGCCCCGAACACTGAAGCTTTCTTT. This encodes CASSWIPGTGAPNTEAFF.

The chain joins TRBV6-5 to TRBJ1-3; D call uncertain. The CDR3 is made up of 15 amino acids. Trimming cost V 2 bases and J 1 base, with 9 bases left between them. Germline V lookup: CDR1 MNHEY, CDR2 SVGAGI. CDR3 nucleotide sequence: TGTGCCAGCAGTTACGGAGGGTTTTCTGGAAACACCATATATTTT. It encodes CASSYGGFSGNTIYF.

This chain links TRBV6-5 with TRBJ2-1; D is unclear. V was cut by 6 bases and J by 7 bases, with 19 bases left in between. This CDR3 is built from 15 residues. The germline V gene has CDR1 MNHEY and CDR2 SVGAGI. The CDR3 DNA follows: TGTGCCAGCAGCCGCCTTACGCGGAGTGCGAATGAGCAGTTCTTC. This encodes CASSRLTRSANEQFF.

The chain is built from TRBV6-1 and TRBJ2-5; D is ambiguous. The germline gives CDR1 MNHNS, CDR2 SASEGT. V dropped 6 bases and J dropped 4 bases, with 6 bases sitting between them. The CDR3 totals 11 residues. DNA for the CDR3: TGTGCCAGCAGCCCGCGAGAGACCCAGTACTTC. Protein sequence: CASSPRETQYF.

This chain links TRBV11-3 with TRBJ1-1, with TRBD1 matching over 7 bases. Germline V gene lookup returns CDR1 SGHNT and CDR2 YENEEA. The CDR3 has 15 residues. J gave up 7 bases and V 0 bases, and 8 bases lay outside the gene matches. The CDR3 sequence: CASSLDRTRGNEAFF. The CDR3 region has the DNA TGTGCCAGCAGCTTAGATCGTACCAGGGGGAATGAAGCTTTCTTT.

The rearrangement joins TRBV6-5 to TRBJ2-5; tentative D call: TRBD1 (5 bases). CDR1 and CDR2 from the germline V gene are MNHEY and SVGAGI. V was clipped by 0 bases and J by 4 bases, with 12 bases between them. The CDR3 extends over 15 amino acids. The CDR3 reads CASSYSGVLGETQYF. The CDR3 nucleotides are TGTGCCAGCAGTTACTCAGGGGTATTAGGAGAGACCCAGTACTTC.

The chain carries TRBV6-5 and TRBJ2-3, with a tentative D call TRBD2 (5 bases). CDR3 length: 12 amino acids. V dropped 5 bases and J dropped 9 bases, with 12 bases sitting between them. Per germline, CDR1 MNHEY and CDR2 SVGAGI. The CDR3 is CASSKEGRTQYF. CDR3 DNA: TGTGCCAGCAGTAAAGAGGGAAGGACGCAGTATTTT.